The clone carrying this T cell receptor beta chain was seen more than once but under ten times. What it binds is unknown. TCRdb called the 5' RACE reads again in MiXCR, with one record for every CDR3 protein. Among over 700,000 distinct CDR3 sequences listed, around 17% were seen once. This entry is derived from a study of CD8 T cells in ankylosing spondylitis. Overall study findings and caveats: Seemingly characteristic of ankylosing spondylitis blood was a TCR beta motif consisting of roughly 8 highly homologous variants.

The CDR3 is 16 residues long. The J segment lost 6 bases and the V segment lost 0 bases, leaving 10 bases of the junction unmatched. Germline V lookup: CDR1 DFQATT, CDR2 SNEGSKA (reference sequence). The sequence was obtained from a male donor with ankylosing spondylitis. This chain joins TRBV20-1 and TRBJ2-1; 8 bases line up with TRBD2. The material sequenced was blood, either unsorted or a sorted T cell fraction (not recorded which). CDR3 sequence reads: CSARDYGRAFGNEQFF. CDR3 coding DNA: TGCAGTGCTAGAGACTACGGGAGGGCCTTTGGCAATGAGCAGTTCTTC.